The T cell receptor (beta chain) described here comes from a study of neurological immune-mediated disorders. The time point was: technical triplicate 2. V was clipped by 5 bases and J by 3 bases, with 5 bases between them. The germline V gene has CDR1 MNHEY and CDR2 SVGEGT. The CDR3 is 12 amino acids. cDNA was made by 5'RACE with 10-nucleotide random UMIs. Every sequencing run generated over 170 million TCR-beta sequences from 15-18 subjects. Using its own MiXCR run on the 5' RACE reads, TCRdb lists one record per CDR3 protein. Found here are about 59,000 distinct CDR3 sequences, around 24% of them singletons; the top ten hold over 4.5%.

This sequence originates from a man aged 55-75 years with HTLV-1-associated myelopathy (HAM/TSP). Sequencing was carried out using PBMCs. The chain combines TRBV6-2 or TRBV6-3 with TRBJ2-1; no clear D gene. DNA of the CDR3: TGTGCCAGCAGTCAAGTCTACAATGAGCAGTTCTTC. This sequence encodes CASSQVYNEQFF.